Presented here are 17 T cell receptor beta chains from one specimen sequenced in a study of T cells in localized non-small cell lung cancer (TCRdb year 2020). Library method: the immunoSEQ multiplex PCR assay. TCRdb mirrors the immuneACCESS table, restricted to in-frame sequences. Some clones are absent from its copies; in checked studies, under half trace to an unresolved V gene, and the reason for the others is unknown. Counted in this sample were under 65,000 clones; roughly 90% of them appeared once. Roughly a fifth of the sample rests with the top ten. This material consisted of peripheral blood, taken before any cancer treatment. These receptors came from a man between 40 and 70 years old with stage I squamous cell lung carcinoma.

In this sample, this clone turned up once. The CDR3 sequence: CASSLTGAATGELFF. The CDR3 DNA reads TGTGCCAGCAGCCTTACAGGGGCGGCCACCGGGGAGCTGTTTTTT. The V gene is TRBV11-3, the J gene TRBJ2-2; TRBD1 matches at 7 bases. The germline V gene encodes CDR1 SGHNT and CDR2 YENEEA. The trim removed 5 bases at V and 4 bases at J, leaving 7 bases unmatched. The CDR3 has 15 residues.

This clone was seen more than once but under ten times. The CDR3 loop is CASSPKTGHQPQHF. The CDR3 DNA sequence: TGTGCCAGCAGCCCTAAGACAGGGCACCAGCCCCAGCATTTT. The rearrangement uses TRBV5-6 and TRBJ1-5; TRBD1 aligns across 7 bases. Losses at the gene ends were 4 bases for V and 7 bases for J; bases not matched to a gene: 8. The CDR3 sequence is 14 residues long. CDR1 and CDR2 from the germline V gene are SGHDT and YYEEEE.

This clone was counted a few times. V gene TRBV5-1 combines with J gene TRBJ2-2, with a possible D match to TRBD2 (5 bases). Germline V lookup: CDR1 SGHRS, CDR2 YFSETQ. This CDR3 comprises 13 residues. The V end was cut by 4 bases, the J end by 6 bases, with 10 bases between. The CDR3 region has the DNA TGCGCCAGCAGCCTCGTGGAGGCCGGGGAGCTGTTTTTT. Encoded protein: CASSLVEAGELFF.

This chain uses TRBV6-1 with TRBJ1-1, with D hard to call. This CDR3 has 14 residues. Trimming pared 0 bases from V and 4 bases from J, leaving 9 bases between. The germline gives CDR1 MNHNS, CDR2 SASEGT. CDR3 protein: CASSEAPPGTEAFF. The CDR3 nucleotides read TGTGCCAGCAGTGAAGCCCCCCCCGGCACTGAAGCTTTCTTT.

This chain connects TRBV29-1 to TRBJ2-5, with D perhaps TRBD2 (6 bases). With 6 bases removed from V and 1 base from J, the gap between germline ends came to 15 bases. This CDR3 has 14 residues. Germline loops: CDR1 SQVTM, CDR2 ANQGSEA. CDR3 region: CSVGGRPTQETQYF. For the CDR3, the DNA is TGCAGCGTGGGGGGACGGCCGACCCAAGAGACCCAGTACTTC.

The rearrangement uses TRBV7-9 and TRBJ2-7; 8 nucleotides match TRBD2. V shed 5 bases and J 4 bases; nucleotides not matched to a gene: 10. Germline CDR1 and CDR2: SEHNR and FQNEAQ (reference sequence). The CDR3 loop spans 15 amino acids. CDR3 coding DNA: TGTGCCAGCAGCAACGGGGGGGAGTTGCGGTACGAGCAGTACTTC. Protein product: CASSNGGELRYEQYF. Full variable domain (remainder filled in from reference TRBV7-9 and TRBJ2-7): DTGVSQNPRHKITKRGQNVTFRCDPISEHNRLYWYRQTLGQGPEFLTYFQNEAQLEKSRLLSDRFSAERPKGSFSTLEIQRTEQGDSAMYLCASSNGGELRYEQYFGPGTRLTVT.

This sequence joins TRBV7-6 and TRBJ2-1, with 7 bases matching TRBD1. Germline CDR1 SGHVS, CDR2 FNYEAQ. V was clipped by 5 bases and J by 7 bases; unmatched bases: 2. There are 12 residues in the CDR3. The CDR3 reads CASSAQGNEQFF. The CDR3 coding sequence is TGTGCCAGCAGCGCACAGGGGAATGAGCAGTTCTTC.

The chain carries TRBV7-9 and TRBJ2-1, with 8 bases fitting TRBD2. CDR1 is SEHNR, CDR2 FQNEAQ, per germline (reference sequence). V lost 5 bases and J lost 5; bases outside the gene matches: 11. The CDR3 spans 16 residues. Here the CDR3 reads CASSLGTGGPNNEQFF. The CDR3 DNA reads TGTGCCAGCAGCCTGGGAACGGGAGGGCCTAACAATGAGCAGTTCTTC.

The J gene is TRBJ1-1, the V gene TRBV30; no definite D call. Germline V gene lookup returns CDR1 GTSNPN and CDR2 SVGIG (reference sequence). The CDR3 is 11 residues long. Between the trimmed V and J ends, which lost 5 bases and 5 bases, there was a span of 9 bases. Here the CDR3 reads CAWGGRTEAFF. As DNA, the CDR3 is TGTGCCTGGGGCGGAAGGACTGAAGCTTTCTTT.

This clone occurred once. CDR3 protein: CASSSPGSSGANVLTF. The CDR3 DNA reads as TGTGCCAGTTCCTCTCCCGGGTCCTCTGGGGCCAACGTCCTGACTTTC. The chain is built from TRBV19 and TRBJ2-6; D unclear. V was cut by 8 bases and J by 0 bases, with 14 bases left in between. CDR1 and CDR2 (germline): LNHDA, SQIVND (reference sequence). The length of the CDR3 is 16 residues.

The chain uses TRBV7-8 and TRBJ2-7; unclear D gene. CDR1 and CDR2 (germline): SGHVS, FQNEAQ. The V end lost 0 bases, the J end lost 6 bases, and 12 bases lay between the germline ends. This CDR3 has 14 amino acids. Written as DNA, the CDR3 is TGTGCCAGCAGCTTAGCTGCCTCCCTAGGCGAGCAGTACTTC. It translates to CASSLAASLGEQYF.

The chain recombines TRBV19 with TRBJ2-3; 7 bases agree with TRBD2. This CDR3 is built from 15 residues. Trimming at V came to 7 bases and at J to 6 bases, leaving 13 bases not matched to a gene. In germline, CDR1 is LNHDA, CDR2 SQIVND (reference sequence). CDR3 region: CASTTLAHKGDTQYF. CDR3 DNA sequence: TGTGCCAGTACCACACTAGCGCACAAAGGGGATACGCAGTATTTT.

This clone was found a few times. V is TRBV7-2 and J is TRBJ2-7; TRBD2 matches 12 bases. The CDR3 totals 18 residues. CDR1 and CDR2 (germline): SGHTA, FQGNSA. With V trimmed by 3 bases and J by 0 bases, 9 bases remained unmatched. CDR3 nucleotide sequence: TGTGCCAGCAGCTTCCGAGCGATGACTAGCGGGAGCTCCTACGAGCAGTACTTC. It translates to CASSFRAMTSGSSYEQYF.

This rearrangement joins TRBV2 to TRBJ2-3, with 9 positions matching TRBD2. This CDR3 contains 15 residues. V was clipped by 4 bases and J by 8 bases; unmatched bases: 10. Germline V CDR1 and CDR2: SNHLY, FYNNEI. The CDR3 sequence is CASSVRTSEGGTQYF. The CDR3 coding sequence is TGTGCCAGCAGTGTCAGGACTAGCGAGGGAGGTACGCAGTATTTT.

The gene calls are TRBV5-5 and TRBJ2-4; 7 bases are shared with TRBD2. V dropped 5 bases and J dropped 3; count of bases not matched to a gene: 8. This CDR3 spans 15 amino acids. The germline V gene has CDR1 SGHKS and CDR2 YYEKEE (reference sequence). The CDR3 nucleotides are TGTGCCAGCAGTCCCAGGGAGGGTGACAAAAACATTCAGTACTTC. This codes for CASSPREGDKNIQYF.

The chain carries TRBV4-3 and TRBJ2-5; no clear D. The germline V gene has CDR1 LGHNA and CDR2 YSLEER. V lost 0 bases and J lost 0, with 8 bases in between. This CDR3 comprises 15 residues. The CDR3 DNA reads as TGCGCCAGCAGCCAAGAACTACAGTACCAAGAGACCCAGTACTTC. Amino acid sequence: CASSQELQYQETQYF.

The chain has TRBV9 and TRBJ2-5; TRBD2 agrees at 9 bases. Germline V gives CDR1 SGDLS, CDR2 YYNGEE. V trimming: 3 bases; J trimming: 5 bases; junction bases outside the gene matches: 5. The CDR3 totals 14 residues. CDR3 in DNA: TGTGCCAGCAGCGCGACTAGCGGTGGGGAGACCCAGTACTTC. This codes for CASSATSGGETQYF.